This T cell receptor (beta chain) was found in a study of blood T cells in healthy people across ages. Study outcomes and limitations: Diversity of TCR beta correlated strongly with naive T cell percentage.

Turning to this clonotype: Its antigen is unknown.

Primed by a sample-barcoded 5' primer and a J-beta primer mix, a second PCR proceeded for about 6 to 11 cycles. TCRdb independently ran MiXCR on the 5' RACE reads; one entry per CDR3 protein. The table shows about 1.4 million distinct CDR3 sequences, with around 55% occurring only once. The V end lost 3 bases, the J end lost 4 bases, and 9 bases lay between the germline ends. CDR3 length equals 13 residues. J is TRBJ1-1 and V is TRBV12-3 or TRBV12-4; D not resolved. The source is a man aged 18 to 29 in good health. The sample comprised blood. The CDR3 is CASSFWDGTEAFF. The CDR3 bases are TGTGCCAGCAGTTTTTGGGATGGCACTGAAGCTTTCTTT.